This T cell receptor beta chain emerged from a study of blood T cells in healthy people across ages. Using a J-beta primer mix together with a sample-barcoded 5' primer, a second PCR was run for roughly 6 to 12 cycles. Any given sample supplied a minimum of 3 million CDR3-containing paired-end reads. Each CDR3 protein gets one entry after TCRdb re-called the 5' RACE reads with MiXCR. The sample shows about 1.5 million distinct CDR3 sequences, around 42% of them seen only once. This clonotype was counted a single time. The antigen remains unidentified. Findings and limits, study-wide: Older individuals had lower TCR beta diversity per million T cells (the decline was roughly linear).

The sequence was collected from a woman in her late teens or twenties in good health. Input material: blood.

This CDR3 reads CATRQQGGTYEQYF. The CDR3 DNA sequence: TGTGCCACCCGACAACAGGGGGGAACCTACGAGCAGTACTTC. The chain uses TRBV19 and TRBJ2-7, with 8 bases lining up with TRBD1. This CDR3 comprises 14 residues. CDR1 is LNHDA, CDR2 SQIVND, per germline (reference sequence). V was clipped by 10 bases and J by 2 bases; unmatched bases: 10.